This TCR beta chain was sequenced in a study of vaccination and CD4 T cells after COVID-19. Of note for this clonotype: Its antigen is unknown.

Sequenced with the Oncomine TCR Beta short-read assay was DNA taken from cultured CD4+ T cells. TCRdb ran MiXCR on the PCR reads and lists one entry per CDR3 protein. Among about 12,000 distinct CDR3 sequences, 76% were seen once, and the ten largest hold more than 20%. The treatment here: roughly 10-day PBMC culture with coronavirus spike peptide pools or control peptides (ViraFEST assay). The CDR3 totals 14 residues. Trimming left V 2 bases short and J 13 bases short, with 21 bases between. Sequencing was performed on CD4+ T cells from blood, cultured in vitro. The chain is built from TRBV12-3 or TRBV12-4 and TRBJ2-7; a weak D match, TRBD2 (6 bases). This receptor was identified in a human donor who had recovered from COVID-19. CDR3 sequence: CASSLFPGVVRIYF. The CDR3 DNA reads TGTGCCAGCAGTTTATTTCCGGGGGTCGTCAGAATTTACTTC.